The 7 T cell receptor beta chains given below trace back to one sample, sequenced in a study of cytomegalovirus exposure and HLA in healthy donors. Primers for the PCR totalled 60 Vbeta and 13 Jbeta. Libraries were prepared by immunoSEQ multiplex PCR; TCRdb keeps only in-frame clonotypes and omits some of them. Of around 140,000 clones listed, approximately 82% were seen once; the top ten hold 1.4%. The sample consisted of PBMCs. The receptors were gathered from a man aged 30-40 years in good health and CMV-seropositive.

The chain combines TRBV30 with TRBJ1-4; 10 bases agree with TRBD1. V dropped 7 bases and J dropped 2; count of bases not matched to a gene: 7. The germline gives CDR1 GTSNPN, CDR2 SVGIG (reference sequence). There are 15 residues in the CDR3. The CDR3: CAFDRGRGTNEKLFF. DNA for the CDR3: TGTGCCTTCGACAGGGGGCGGGGGACTAATGAAAAACTGTTTTTT. Drawing the rest from reference TRBV30 and TRBJ1-4, the complete variable domain is SQTIHQWPATLVQPVGSPLSLECTVEGTSNPNLYWYRQAAGRGLQLLFYSVGIGQISSEVPQNLSASRPQDRQFILSSKKLLLSDSGFYLCAFDRGRGTNEKLFFGSGTQLSVL.

This clone was picked up one time. This sequence joins TRBV29-1 and TRBJ2-3; 9 bases agree with TRBD2. Germline CDR1 SQVTM, CDR2 ANQGSEA. There are 14 residues in the CDR3. V gave up 3 bases and J gave up 4 bases; unmatched junction bases: 5. The CDR3 DNA follows: TGCAGCGTTGATAGGGGACTAGCATCAGATACGCAGTATTTT. Protein sequence: CSVDRGLASDTQYF.

The chain has TRBV19 and TRBJ1-2; TRBD1 matches 9 bases. CDR1 and CDR2 from the germline V gene are LNHDA and SQIVND (reference sequence). Trimming removed 6 bases from V and 2 bases from J; junction bases left unmatched: 7. This CDR3 has 15 residues. The CDR3 DNA reads TGTGCCAGTAGCGAACAGGGGGCGTCCAACTATGGCTACACCTTC. This encodes CASSEQGASNYGYTF.

This chain uses TRBV21-1 with TRBJ2-7; TRBD2 is the table's D call and was not checked against the DNA. TRBV21-1 is listed as a pseudogene. This CDR3 contains 18 residues. The CDR3 DNA reads TGTGCCAGCAGCAAAGTAGACTGTAGCGGGGGCCTAAGCTACGAGCAGTACTTC. Protein sequence: CASSKVDCSGGLSYEQYF.

This chain joins TRBV5-6 and TRBJ2-1; no firm D call. From germline, CDR1 is SGHDT and CDR2 YYEEEE. This CDR3 region has 13 residues. V shed 0 bases and J shed 4 bases, with 5 bases lying between them. The CDR3 nucleotides are TGTGCCAGCAGCTTGGGACAATACAATGAGCAGTTCTTC. This encodes CASSLGQYNEQFF. Together with reference TRBV5-6 and TRBJ2-1, the CDR3 gives the full variable domain: DAGVTQSPTHLIKTRGQQVTLRCSPKSGHDTVSWYQQALGQGPQFIFQYYEEEERQRGNFPDRFSGHQFPNYSSELNVNALLLGDSALYLCASSLGQYNEQFFGPGTRLTVL.

The chain links TRBV12-2 to TRBJ2-1; the DNA was not compared with TRBD1, the D call given in the table. TRBV12-2 is given as a pseudogene. This CDR3 comprises 17 residues. CDR3 in DNA: TGTGCAAGTCGCTCCCCCTTCCGCGGACAGAGAAACAATGAGCAGTTCTTC. Translation gives CASRSPFRGQRNNEQFF.

The gene calls are TRBV5-6 and TRBJ2-3; TRBD2 matches at 11 bases. The CDR3 is 16 amino acids. Germline CDR1 reads SGHDT; CDR2 reads YYEEEE. V was pared by 4 bases and J by 2 bases, with 6 bases of the junction left unmatched. CDR3 amino acids: CASSPGLAETTDTQYF. DNA for the CDR3: TGTGCCAGCAGCCCGGGACTAGCGGAGACCACAGATACGCAGTATTTT.